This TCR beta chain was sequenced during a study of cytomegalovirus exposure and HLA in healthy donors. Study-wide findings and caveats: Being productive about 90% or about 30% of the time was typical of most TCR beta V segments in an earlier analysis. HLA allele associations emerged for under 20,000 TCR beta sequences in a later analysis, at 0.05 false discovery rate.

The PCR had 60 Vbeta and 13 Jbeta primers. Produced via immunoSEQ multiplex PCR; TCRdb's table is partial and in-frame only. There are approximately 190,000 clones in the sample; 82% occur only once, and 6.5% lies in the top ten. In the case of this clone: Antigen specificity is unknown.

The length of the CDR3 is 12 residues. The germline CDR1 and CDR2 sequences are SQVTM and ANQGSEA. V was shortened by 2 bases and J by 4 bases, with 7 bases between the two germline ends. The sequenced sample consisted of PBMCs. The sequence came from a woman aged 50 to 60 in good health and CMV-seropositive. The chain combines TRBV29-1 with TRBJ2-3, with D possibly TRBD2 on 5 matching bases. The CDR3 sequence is CSVERGPDTQYF. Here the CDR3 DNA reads TGCAGCGTTGAAAGAGGGCCAGATACGCAGTATTTT.